Included here is one TCR beta chain sequence, with context. Its antigen is as yet unknown. The data stem from a study of identifying expanded T cells in peripheral blood. Study observations and caveats: Roughly two-week clone count variance significantly increased as total template count grew. Over approximately two and four weeks, about 15 and 19 clones changed, versus roughly 1.1 between replicates.

Here immunoSEQ multiplex PCR was the method, and the copy in TCRdb shows in-frame clones only, minus some. The sample carries over 100,000 clones, 70% to 90% recorded once. Trimming removed 1 base from V and 5 bases from J; junction bases left unmatched: 7. The germline V gene has CDR1 SGHRS and CDR2 YFSETQ. CDR3 length: 15 amino acids. Material: blood. The chain combines TRBV5-1 with TRBJ1-2; 8 nucleotides agree with TRBD1. The TCR comes from a person aged 18 to 75 in good health. CDR3 in DNA: TGCGCCAGCAGCTTGACTGGACAGGGTTGGTATGGCTACACCTTC. This codes for CASSLTGQGWYGYTF. Together with reference TRBV5-1 and TRBJ1-2, the CDR3 gives the full variable domain: KAGVTQTPRYLIKTRGQQVTLSCSPISGHRSVSWYQQTPGQGLQFLFEYFSETQRNKGNFPGRFSGRQFSNSRSEMNVSTLELGDSALYLCASSLTGQGWYGYTFGSGTRLTVV.